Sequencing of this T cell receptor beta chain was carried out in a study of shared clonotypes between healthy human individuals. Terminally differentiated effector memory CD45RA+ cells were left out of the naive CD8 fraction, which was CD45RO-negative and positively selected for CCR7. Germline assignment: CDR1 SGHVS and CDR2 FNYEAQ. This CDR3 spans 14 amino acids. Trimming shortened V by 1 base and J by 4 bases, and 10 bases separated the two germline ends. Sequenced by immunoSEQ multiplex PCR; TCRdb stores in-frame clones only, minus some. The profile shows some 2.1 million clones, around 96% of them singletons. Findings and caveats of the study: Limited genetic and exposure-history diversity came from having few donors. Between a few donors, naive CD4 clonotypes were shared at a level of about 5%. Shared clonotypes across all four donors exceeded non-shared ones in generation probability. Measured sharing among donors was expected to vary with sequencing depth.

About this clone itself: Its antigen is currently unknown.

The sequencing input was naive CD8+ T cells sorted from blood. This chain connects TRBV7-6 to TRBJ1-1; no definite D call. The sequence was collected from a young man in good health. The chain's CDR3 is CASSLDFPATEAFF. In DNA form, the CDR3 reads TGTGCCAGCAGCTTAGATTTTCCCGCCACTGAAGCTTTCTTT.